The 15 T cell receptor beta chains reported below all come from one sample, sequenced in a study of T cells in tuberculosis. This table comes from immunoSEQ multiplex PCR, and its TCRdb copy is limited to in-frame clones, with some not included. The table lists approximately 53,000 clones, about 95% of them singletons. The time point was: new active TB diagnosis, blood taken before or within 7 days of starting treatment. This sample comprised PBMCs, obtained at tuberculosis diagnosis. Receptors originate from an adult with tuberculosis.

The chain couples TRBV5-5 to TRBJ2-1; the match to TRBD1 covers 9 bases. The V gene's germline CDR1 is SGHKS and CDR2 YYEKEE (reference sequence). The V and J ends lost 7 bases and 0 bases, in that order; junction bases with no gene match: 20. CDR3 length: 20 residues. CDR3 loop: CASPRVPGQGGGGSYNEQFF. The CDR3 DNA is TGTGCCAGCCCTAGAGTGCCGGGACAGGGAGGAGGGGGCTCCTACAATGAGCAGTTCTTC.

The V call is TRBV27, the J call TRBJ2-7; no clear D. Germline loops: CDR1 MNHEY, CDR2 SMNVEV (reference sequence). CDR3 length equals 13 residues. Trimming removed 2 bases at V and 6 bases at J, with 11 bases between. DNA of the CDR3: TGTGCCAGCAGTTTAGGGCCTCGCTCCGAGCAGTACTTC. This translates into CASSLGPRSEQYF.

The chain carries TRBV19 and TRBJ1-5, with D perhaps TRBD1 (6 bases). This CDR3 comprises 15 residues. V gave up 7 bases and J gave up 6 bases, with 19 bases separating them. Germline V lookup: CDR1 LNHDA, CDR2 SQIVND (reference sequence). The CDR3 region has the DNA TGTGCCAGTACCAAAGGACAGCTTAAGGCTCAGCCCCAGCATTTT. This sequence encodes CASTKGQLKAQPQHF.

The table lists this clone with a count of one. This chain connects TRBV7-2 to TRBJ1-1; 10 bases are shared with TRBD1. Germline CDR1 is SGHTA and CDR2 is FQGNSA. Trimming at V came to 4 bases and at J to 4 bases, leaving 9 bases not matched to a gene. This CDR3 is 16 amino acids long. For the CDR3, the DNA is TGTGCCAGCAGCTATGGGACAGGGGTTCTGCGCACTGAAGCTTTCTTT. It yields the protein CASSYGTGVLRTEAFF.

V usage is TRBV5-6 and J usage is TRBJ2-3; D possibly corresponds to TRBD2 (5 bases). CDR1 is SGHDT, CDR2 YYEEEE, per germline. This CDR3 region has 13 residues. Deletions cut 6 bases from V and 7 bases from J, with 15 bases between. The CDR3 nucleotides are TGTGCCAGCACCTCCCGGGGAGCCTATACGCAGTATTTT. Translated, it gives CASTSRGAYTQYF.

The chain employs TRBV18 and TRBJ1-2; 7 nucleotides line up with TRBD1. The germline gives CDR1 KGHSH, CDR2 LQKENI. This CDR3 region has 17 residues. The V gene end was trimmed by 5 bases and the J gene end by 0 bases; junction bases not matched to a gene: 12. The CDR3 protein is CASSTTRTGDPNYGYTF. CDR3 bases: TGTGCCAGCTCAACGACTAGGACAGGAGATCCTAACTATGGCTACACCTTC.

The V call is TRBV7-2, the J call TRBJ1-2; the D is unclear. Trimming left V 6 bases short and J 8 bases short, with 13 bases between. This CDR3 has 12 amino acids. Germline CDR1 SGHTA, CDR2 FQGNSA. CDR3 protein: CASSQANLGYTF. For the CDR3, the DNA is TGTGCCAGCAGTCAAGCTAACTTGGGCTACACCTTC.

The J gene is TRBJ2-5, the V gene TRBV18; TRBD2 matches at 9 bases. CDR1 and CDR2 (germline): KGHSH, LQKENI. The CDR3 length is 17 residues. The junction had 12 bases not matched to a gene; V was cut back by 2 bases and J by 5 bases. CDR3 loop: CASSPLGPSGTGETQYF. The CDR3 nucleotides read TGTGCCAGCTCACCATTGGGGCCTAGCGGGACCGGGGAGACCCAGTACTTC.

The chain couples TRBV5-4 to TRBJ2-4, with TRBD1 matching 8 bases. The ends lost 0 bases at V and 6 bases at J; junction bases unmatched: 5. This CDR3 is built from 15 residues. Germline CDR1 and CDR2: SGHNT and YYREEE (reference sequence). The CDR3 sequence is CASSLDRGARNIQYF. Here the CDR3 DNA reads TGTGCCAGCAGCTTGGACAGGGGGGCTCGAAACATTCAGTACTTC.

The chain recombines TRBV4-3 with TRBJ1-2, with TRBD1 as a possible D gene (5 bases). Germline assignment: CDR1 LGHNA and CDR2 YSLEER. V was shortened by 1 base and J by 4 bases, with 13 bases between the two germline ends. The CDR3 spans 15 residues. CDR3 region: CASSQVFRASYGYTF. DNA of the CDR3: TGCGCCAGCAGCCAAGTCTTCAGGGCCTCCTATGGCTACACCTTC.

This sequence joins TRBV7-9 and TRBJ1-6; weak D call: TRBD1 (5 bases). The germline CDR1 and CDR2 sequences are SEHNR and FQNEAQ (reference sequence). This CDR3 is 15 amino acids long. The V end was cut by 1 base, the J end by 1 base, with 5 bases between. CDR3 region: CASSLEGSYNSPLHF. In nucleotides, the CDR3 is TGTGCCAGCAGCTTAGAGGGGTCCTATAATTCACCCCTCCACTTT.

The chain has TRBV6-5 and TRBJ1-2; TRBD1 aligns across 10 bases. This CDR3 has 16 residues. Trimming at V came to 2 bases and at J to 8 bases, leaving 11 bases not matched to a gene. Germline V gene sequence: CDR1 MNHEY, CDR2 SVGAGI. The CDR3 DNA is TGTGCCAGCAGTTACACTATCCTGACAGGGGGCAGGGGCTACACCTTC. Translation gives CASSYTILTGGRGYTF.

The genes are TRBV6-5 and TRBJ1-2; 8 positions match TRBD1. The CDR3 runs to 15 residues. With V trimmed by 4 bases and J by 4 bases, 8 bases remained unmatched. CDR1 is MNHEY, CDR2 SVGAGI, per germline. Here the CDR3 reads CASSSPAGGVYGYTF. The CDR3 nucleotides read TGTGCCAGCAGTTCCCCCGCAGGGGGCGTCTATGGCTACACCTTC.

The chain links TRBV19 to TRBJ1-2, with 8 bases matching TRBD1. The CDR3 spans 16 residues. The germline V gene encodes CDR1 LNHDA and CDR2 SQIVND (reference sequence). The junction had 10 bases not matched to a gene; V was cut back by 5 bases and J by 2 bases. The CDR3 here is CASSPKGDRLNYGYTF. CDR3 DNA sequence: TGTGCCAGTAGTCCTAAAGGGGACAGGCTCAACTATGGCTACACCTTC.

The V call is TRBV7-2, the J call TRBJ2-7, with 9 bases identical to TRBD2. After removal of 2 bases from V and 4 bases from J, the junction contained 9 bases not matched to a gene. The CDR3 sequence is 16 residues long. Looked up from germline, CDR1 is SGHTA and CDR2 is FQGNSA. The CDR3: CASSLSLAGEGYEQYF. The DNA of the CDR3 is TGTGCCAGCAGCTTATCCTTAGCGGGAGAAGGATACGAGCAGTACTTC. Full variable domain (missing parts from reference TRBV7-2 and TRBJ2-7): GAGVSQSPSNKVTEKGKDVELRCDPISGHTALYWYRQSLGQGLEFLIYFQGNSAPDKSGLPSDRFSAERTGGSVSTLTIQRTQQEDSAVYLCASSLSLAGEGYEQYFGPGTRLTVT.